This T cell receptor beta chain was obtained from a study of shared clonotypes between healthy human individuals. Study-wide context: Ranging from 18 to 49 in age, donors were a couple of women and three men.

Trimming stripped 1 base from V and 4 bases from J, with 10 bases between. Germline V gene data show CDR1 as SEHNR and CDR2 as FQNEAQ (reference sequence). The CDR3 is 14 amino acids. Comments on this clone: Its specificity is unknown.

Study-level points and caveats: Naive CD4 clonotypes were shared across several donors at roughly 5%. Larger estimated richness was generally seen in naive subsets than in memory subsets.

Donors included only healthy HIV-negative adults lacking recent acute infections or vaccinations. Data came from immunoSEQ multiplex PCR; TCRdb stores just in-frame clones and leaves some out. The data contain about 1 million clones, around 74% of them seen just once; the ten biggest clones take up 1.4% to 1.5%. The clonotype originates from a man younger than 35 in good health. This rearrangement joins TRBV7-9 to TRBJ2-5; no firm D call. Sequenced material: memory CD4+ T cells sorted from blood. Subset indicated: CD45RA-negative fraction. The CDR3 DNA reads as TGTGCCAGCAGCTTAGGATTATCGGGAGAGACCCAGTACTTC. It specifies CASSLGLSGETQYF.